This entry lists 27 T cell receptor delta chains sequenced from one sample in a study of gamma-delta chains in newborns, infants, children. TCRdb redid the clone calls on the reads with CATT. The table lists a few thousand delta-chain clones, roughly 50% of them singletons. Sequenced material: blood. The receptor source for this set is a child who received the measles vaccine.

This clone was picked up a small number of times. This chain joins TRDV3 and TRDJ1; a possible D gene is TRDD2 (6 bases). CDR3 length: 15 amino acids. Trimming stripped 1 base from V and 2 bases from J, with 17 bases between. Germline CDR1 TVYSNPD, CDR2 GDNSRS (reference sequence). This CDR3 reads CAFTSSSSRTDKLIF. CDR3 DNA sequence: TGTGCCTTTACTTCTTCCTCAAGCCGTACCGATAAACTCATCTTT.

On this clone: A much larger clone is a single base away; this may be a read error. CDR3 coding DNA: TGTGCCTGTGGCACTGGGGGATACGCGACCTGGGACACCCGACAGATGTTTTTC. It yields the protein CACGTGGYATWDTRQMFF. The chain links TRDV2 to TRDJ3; 13 nucleotides align to TRDD3. Per germline, CDR1 GEAIGNYY and CDR2 EKD. With 5 bases clipped from V and 2 bases from J, the junction kept 5 bases outside the gene matches. This CDR3 has 18 residues.

This clone was observed a handful of times. The J gene is TRDJ3, the V gene TRDV2, with D possibly TRDD3 on 6 matching bases. V was cut by 1 base and J by 1 base, with 10 bases left in between. The CDR3 sequence is 17 residues long. Germline loops: CDR1 GEAIGNYY, CDR2 EKD. The CDR3: CACDTFGGSWDTRQMFF. CDR3 nucleotides: TGTGCCTGTGACACGTTCGGGGGATCCTGGGACACCCGACAGATGTTTTTC.

Regarding this clone: A read error is likely here: a far larger clone is one base away. Other nucleotide sequences in the sample specify the same CDR3. The chain carries TRDV2 and TRDJ3; 8 bases match TRDD3. The V gene end was trimmed by 2 bases and the J gene end by 0 bases; junction bases not matched to a gene: 5. This CDR3 is 18 amino acids long. Germline V gene data show CDR1 as GEAIGNYY and CDR2 as EKD. The chain's CDR3 is CACDSTGGYSWDTRQMFF. Here the CDR3 DNA reads TGTGCCTGTGACAGTACCGGGGGATACTCCTGGGACACCCGACAGATGTTTTTC.

As to this clone: With a much larger clone just one base away, this may be a read error. CDR3: CACDTLLGDTGSRDARQMFF. The CDR3 nucleotides are TGTGCCTGTGACACCCTACTGGGGGATACGGGGTCCCGGGACGCCCGACAGATGTTTTTC. The genes are TRDV2 and TRDJ3, with 13 nucleotides matching TRDD3. Germline V gene sequence: CDR1 GEAIGNYY, CDR2 EKD. This CDR3 is 20 amino acids long.

The V gene is TRDV1, the J gene TRDJ1, with 10 positions matching TRDD3. Germline loops: CDR1 TSWWSYY, CDR2 QGS. V dropped 2 bases and J dropped 0; count of bases not matched to a gene: 15. The CDR3 has 20 residues. This chain's CDR3 is CALGEGYRRGIRGYTDKLIF. CDR3 sequence (DNA): TGTGCTCTTGGGGAAGGGTACCGGCGGGGGATACGGGGGTACACCGATAAACTCATCTTT.

Comment on this clone: Germline and junction disagree at one end, which may indicate a read error. The J gene is TRDJ1, the V gene TRDV2, with 10 bases lining up with TRDD3. This CDR3 contains 18 residues. CDR1 GEAIGNYY and CDR2 EKD come from the germline V gene. CDR3 in DNA: TGTGCCTGTGATACCCTTTTGTTACTGGGGGATCAAACCGATAAACTCACCTTT. Translation gives CACDTLLLLGDQTDKLTF.

This clone has only a few counts. A much larger clone lies a single base off, so this may be a read error. Here the CDR3 DNA reads TGTGCTCTTGGGGAACGCCCCTTTCCCGATCCAGCGTACACCGATAAACCCATCTTT. This encodes CALGERPFPDPAYTDKPIF. V gene TRDV1 combines with J gene TRDJ1; no firm D call. The CDR3 is 19 residues long. Germline CDR1 TSWWSYY, CDR2 QGS.

V usage is TRDV2 and J usage is TRDJ3, with D perhaps matching TRDD3 (6 bases). CDR3 length: 17 amino acids. V lost 0 bases, J lost 0 bases, and 8 bases lay in between. CDR1 and CDR2 (germline): GEAIGNYY, EKD. The CDR3 DNA sequence: TGTGCCTGTGACACCACTGGGAGCTCCTGGGACACCCGACAGATGTTTTTC. Translating gives CACDTTGSSWDTRQMFF.

To note about this clone: Possible read error: a much larger clone is one base away. Other DNA sequences in this specimen translate into the identical CDR3. The chain has TRDV2 and TRDJ1, with 8 bases that match TRDD3. CDR3 length equals 17 residues. Germline CDR1 is GEAIGNYY and CDR2 is EKD. CDR3 bases: TGCGCCTGTGACCTGGTTGGGGATACTGCTAAAACCGATAAACTCATCTTT. Its translation: CACDLVGDTAKTDKLIF.

As to this clone: Since a much larger clone is just one base distant, this may be a read error. The chain joins TRAV29/DV5 to TRDJ3; 9 nucleotides match TRDD2. Germline V gene sequence: CDR1 NSMFDY, CDR2 ISSIKDK. This CDR3 contains 22 residues. CDR3 DNA: TGTGCAGCAAGAGACCTTCCTACGACTGGGGATAGAAGATCCTGGGACGCCCGACAGATGTTTTTC. It yields the protein CAARDLPTTGDRRSWDARQMFF. The full variable domain, rest sourced from reference TRAV29/DV5 and TRDJ3, is DQQVKQNSPSLSVQEGRISILNCDYTNSMFDYFLWYKKYPAEGPTFLISISSIKDKNEDGRFTVFLNKSAKHLSLHIVPSQPGDSAVYFCAARDLPTTGDRRSWDARQMFFGTGIKLFVEP.

As for this clone: A single base separates this from a much larger clone, so it may be a read error. This sample includes further DNA sequences coding for the same CDR3. The chain employs TRDV2 and TRDJ1, with TRDD3 identical over 10 bases. CDR1 and CDR2 (germline): GEAIGNYY, EKD. The CDR3 runs to 17 residues. The CDR3 DNA follows: TGCGCCTGTGACGGTCTGGGGGATATGAAGTATGGCGATAAACTCATCTTT. Translation gives CACDGLGDMKYGDKLIF.

In regard to this clone: Other DNA sequences in this sample translate to the same CDR3. The J gene is TRDJ1, the V gene TRDV2; D gene unclear. Germline CDR1 is GEAIGNYY and CDR2 is EKD. V was cut by 1 base and J by 0 bases, with 11 bases left in between. The CDR3 sequence is 15 residues long. CDR3 sequence reads: CACDTVGTYTDKLIF. The CDR3 nucleotides read TGTGCCTGTGACACTGTAGGGACTTACACCGATAAACTCATCTTT.

A note on this clone: This could be a read error, since a much larger clone is one nucleotide away. The CDR3 reads CACDTLVGSDDKLIF. The CDR3 nucleotides read TGTGCCTGTGACACCCTGGTGGGATCGGACGATAAACTCATCTTT. The rearrangement uses TRDV2 and TRDJ1, with D possibly matching TRDD3 (5 bases). Germline V gives CDR1 GEAIGNYY, CDR2 EKD. CDR3 length: 15 residues. The V and J ends lost 0 bases and 4 bases respectively, with 14 bases between them.

About this clone itself: This may come from a read error, since a much larger clone is one base off. The chain recombines TRDV2 with TRDJ1; a possible D gene is TRDD3 (6 bases). This CDR3 region has 15 residues. V lost 2 bases and J lost 8, with 20 bases in between. Germline V CDR1 and CDR2: GEAIGNYY, EKD. The CDR3 region has the DNA TGTGCCTGTGACAGCGTGGGTACTGGGTTCAAGAAACTCATCTTT. Its protein is CACDSVGTGFKKLIF.

The chain uses TRDV2 and TRDJ3, with 11 bases matching TRDD3. Trimming removed 1 base from V and 2 bases from J; junction bases left unmatched: 12. The CDR3 covers 21 residues. Germline CDR1 GEAIGNYY, CDR2 EKD. The CDR3 DNA reads TGTGCCTGTGACACTCGCCCTCACTGGGGGATAAGAGCCTGGGACACCCGACAGATGTTTTTC. Translating gives CACDTRPHWGIRAWDTRQMFF.

The chain employs TRDV2 and TRDJ2; 9 bases agree with TRDD3. The CDR3 sequence is 18 residues long. Germline loops: CDR1 GEAIGNYY, CDR2 EKD. V trimming: 0 bases; J trimming: 0 bases; junction bases outside the gene matches: 7. CDR3 amino acids: CACDTAWGMEALTAQLFF. CDR3 nucleotides: TGTGCCTGTGACACCGCCTGGGGGATGGAAGCTTTGACAGCACAACTCTTCTTT.

This clone is deemed medium-sized. Within the sample, other DNA sequences also encode this same CDR3. The J gene is TRDJ3, the V gene TRDV2; 13 bases fit TRDD3. Per germline, CDR1 GEAIGNYY and CDR2 EKD. Trimming at V came to 0 bases and at J to 0 bases, leaving 7 bases not matched to a gene. The CDR3 has 21 amino acids. In DNA form, the CDR3 reads TGTGCCTGTGACACCTTACTGGGGGATACGCGGAGCTCCTGGGACACCCGACAGATGTTTTTC. The encoded protein is CACDTLLGDTRSSWDTRQMFF.

V and J are TRDV2 and TRDJ1, with no clear D. Per germline, CDR1 GEAIGNYY and CDR2 EKD. CDR3 size: 14 residues. V lost 1 base and J 10 bases, leaving 18 bases between the germline ends. Here the CDR3 DNA reads TGTGCCTGTGACACTCTAGGCGGGACTTCTGCACTCATCTTT. This encodes CACDTLGGTSALIF.

Note on this clone: Other DNA sequences in this sample translate to the same CDR3. The chain is built from TRDV1 and TRDJ4, with TRDD3 identical over 9 bases. Germline lookup yields CDR1 TSWWSYY and CDR2 QGS. The J segment lost 2 bases and the V segment lost 1 base, leaving 17 bases of the junction unmatched. CDR3 length: 19 residues. CDR3 in amino acids: CALGEPRLSYWGTQRPLIF. CDR3 nucleotides: TGTGCTCTTGGGGAACCTCGCCTGTCTTACTGGGGGACACAGAGACCCCTGATCTTT.

A remark on this clone: A read error is possible here, since a much larger clone lies one base away. Other DNA sequences in the same sample also yield this CDR3. The chain combines TRDV2 with TRDJ2, with 11 nucleotides matching TRDD3. CDR3 size: 16 residues. Germline V gene lookup returns CDR1 GEAIGNYY and CDR2 EKD. The CDR3 sequence is CACDTVGDTMTAQLFF. The CDR3 bases are TGTGCTTGTGACACGGTGGGGGATACGATGACAGCACAACTCTTCTTT.

This clone is termed large (0.1 to 1%). The chain couples TRAV29/DV5 to TRDJ1; D call uncertain. The CDR3 consists of 22 residues. Trimming cost V 3 bases and J 0 bases, with 36 bases left between them. Germline loops: CDR1 NSMFDY, CDR2 ISSIKDK. CDR3 sequence reads: CAANPNSGLALVVDLYTDKLIF. The CDR3, as DNA: TGTGCAGCAAACCCCAATTCCGGCTTAGCCCTCGTGGTGGACTTGTACACCGATAAACTCATCTTT.

Comments on this clone: A far larger clone lies a single base away; this is likely a read error. The same CDR3 can be traced to other DNA sequences in this sample. The chain links TRDV2 to TRDJ3, with TRDD3 identical over 11 bases. V shed 3 bases, J shed 0 bases, and the junction held 3 bases outside the gene matches. CDR1 and CDR2 from the germline V gene are GEAIGNYY and EKD. The CDR3 is made up of 18 amino acids. CDR3: CACDAGGYSSWDTRQMFF. CDR3 coding DNA: TGTGCCTGTGACGCTGGGGGATACAGCTCCTGGGACACCCGACAGATGTTTTTC.

On this clone itself: This may stem from a read error, because a much larger clone lies one nucleotide away. The chain carries TRDV2 and TRDJ3; 10 bases are shared with TRDD3. CDR1 is GEAIGNYY and CDR2 is EKD in the germline V gene. The CDR3 has 18 residues. The CDR3 nucleotides are TGTGCCTGTGACACCGGGGGGATACGCTCCTGGGACACCCGACAGATATTTTTC. This codes for CACDTGGIRSWDTRQIFF.

Relative to its sample, this clone is large. V usage is TRDV2 and J usage is TRDJ3; TRDD3 aligns across 10 bases. V was clipped by 0 bases and J by 1 base; unmatched bases: 5. In germline, CDR1 is GEAIGNYY, CDR2 EKD. CDR3 length: 19 residues. The DNA of the CDR3 is TGTGCCTGTGACACCGCAGGGGGATACGCATCCTGGGACACCCGACAGATGTTTTTC. It translates to CACDTAGGYASWDTRQMFF.

Comments on this clone: It differs at one base from a far larger clone, so likely a read error. The chain is built from TRDV2 and TRDJ2; TRDD3 might be the D (6 bases). Trimming left V 3 bases short and J 4 bases short, with 8 bases between. From germline, CDR1 is GEAIGNYY and CDR2 EKD. The CDR3 extends over 13 amino acids. This chain's CDR3 is CACDAWGTAQLFF. The DNA of the CDR3 is TGTGCCTGTGACGCCTGGGGGACAGCACAACTCTTCTTT.

Regarding this clone: Given a much more abundant clone one base away, this may be a read error. The chain carries TRDV2 and TRDJ3, with TRDD3 identical over 12 bases. The V segment lost 3 bases and the J segment 5 bases; nucleotides outside the gene matches: 7. The CDR3 has 18 amino acids. CDR1 is GEAIGNYY, CDR2 EKD, per germline. CDR3 sequence: CACDLTGGYPRDTRQMFF. DNA for the CDR3: TGTGCCTGTGACCTTACTGGGGGATACCCCCGGGACACCCGACAGATGTTTTTC.